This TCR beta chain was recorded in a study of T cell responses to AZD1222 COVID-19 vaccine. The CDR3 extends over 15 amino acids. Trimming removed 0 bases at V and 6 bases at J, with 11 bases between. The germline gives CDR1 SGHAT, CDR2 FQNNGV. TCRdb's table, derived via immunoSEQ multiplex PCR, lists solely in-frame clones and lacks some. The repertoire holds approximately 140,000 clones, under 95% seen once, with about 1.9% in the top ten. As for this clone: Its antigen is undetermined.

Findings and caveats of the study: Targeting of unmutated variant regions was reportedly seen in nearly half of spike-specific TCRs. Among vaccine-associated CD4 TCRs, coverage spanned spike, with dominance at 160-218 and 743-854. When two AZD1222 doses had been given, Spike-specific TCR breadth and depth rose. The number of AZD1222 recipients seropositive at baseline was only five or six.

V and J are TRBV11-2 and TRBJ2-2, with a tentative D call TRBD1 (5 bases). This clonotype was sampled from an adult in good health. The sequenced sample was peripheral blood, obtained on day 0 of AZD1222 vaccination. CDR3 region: CASSLEGQGSGELFF. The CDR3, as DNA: TGTGCCAGCAGCTTAGAAGGGCAGGGTTCCGGGGAGCTGTTTTTT.